This T cell receptor beta chain was found in a study of OX40 agonist ivuxolimab in advanced cancers. A note on the overall study: Ivuxolimab, which targeted the costimulatory receptor OX40 (CD134), was an agonistic, fully human IgG2 monoclonal antibody. Intravenous ivuxolimab was administered to patients every 2 weeks at six dose levels: 0.01, 0.1, 0.3, 1.5, 3 and 10 mg/kg. Among the roughly 52 dose-escalation patients, roughly 20 had hepatocellular carcinoma, 15 or so melanoma, 9 renal cell carcinoma and 9 head and neck cancer. In the dose-escalation cohort, about four fifths of patients were male, and the mean age was approximately 60 years with a range of about 20 to 90. Patients were allowed to have had prior anti-PD-1, anti-PD-L1 or anti-CTLA-4 therapy, and more than 35% of the dose-escalation patients had been treated with checkpoint inhibitors. Partial responses were achieved by three dose-escalation patients, of whom one had hepatocellular carcinoma and two had cutaneous melanoma. Peripheral TCRbeta sequencing was intended to test whether TCR sequence diversity was altered and clonal T-cell expansion was caused by ivuxolimab. The monotherapy dose-escalation portion (N ≈ 56 patients) of the phase I ivuxolimab trial is reported in the paper. Overall study outcomes, separate from this receptor: In the 0.1-3.0 mg/kg groups, partial responders were among the patients with the lowest normalized peripheral clonal expansion, particularly in CD8+ T cells. The antigen specificity of the peripheral T cells that underwent clonal expansion was not determined. At doses from 0.1 to 3.0 mg/kg, clonal expansion was seen in both CD4+ and CD8+ blood T cells between baseline and week 6. Low levels of normalized T-cell clonal expansion were also seen in some patients who did not respond. On average, CD8+ T cells showed more expanded clones than CD4+ T cells after ivuxolimab.

Germline trimming amounts to 4 bases on V and 7 bases on J, with 12 as the count of junction bases outside the gene matches. Including the terminal cysteine and phenylalanine, the CDR3 comprises 18 residues. Only the CDR3 DNA stays, 54 bases, in frame from base 1. CDR1 and CDR2 are drawn from the germline V gene: SGHAT, FQNNGV. Of note for this clone: Its specific antigen is unknown. Per-nucleotide qualities are absent, and no much larger clonotype sits a single base away.

The trial excluded patients who had a history of autoimmune disease or were on systemic immunosuppression. Peripheral blood for TCR sequencing was drawn from every dose cohort at baseline, at cycle 4 day 1 and at cycle 7 day 1. The samples were drawn from a first-in-human, open-label, multicenter phase I dose-escalation trial of ivuxolimab. Adults with locally advanced or metastatic head and neck squamous cell, hepatocellular, melanoma or renal cell carcinoma were enrolled in the trial. Before TCR sequencing, CD4+ T cells and CD8+ T cells from peripheral blood were sorted into separate populations. Genomic DNA was isolated from the sorted cells so that the TCRbeta CDR3 region could be sequenced. The immunoSEQ Assay was used to sequence the TCRbeta CDR3 regions. TCRdb provides this immuneACCESS table in a form limited to in-frame rearrangements. Some clones are lacking; in checked studies, under half of them reflect an unresolved V gene, and why the rest are absent is not known. The sample table lists about 93,000 clones, about 91% of them with a count of one. The leading ten clones occupy roughly 0.5% of the sample.

Recombination joined TRBV11-2 with TRBJ2-2; a stretch of 13 junction bases matches TRBD2. The receptor comes from an adult with an advanced solid tumor such as melanoma, head and neck, liver or kidney cancer. The sample was CD4+ or CD8+ T cells sorted from blood, taken in a trial of the OX40 agonist ivuxolimab. The CDR3 here reads CASSSTRPLAGGGGELFF. The DNA is as follows: TGTGCCAGCAGCTCCACTCGCCCACTAGCGGGAGGGGGCGGGGAGCTGTTTTTT.